This T cell receptor (beta chain) stems from a study of blood T cells in healthy people across ages. For the study at large: In model experiments, template switching was able to capture about one barcoded beta molecule for every two T cells that were present. Study results and caveats: Samples with more naive T cells showed higher observed beta diversity.

V was clipped by 4 bases and J by 8 bases, with 17 bases between them. The CDR3 contains 14 residues. Then a second PCR, running roughly 7 to 11 cycles, was carried out with a sample-barcoded 5' primer and a J-beta primer mix. TCRdb re-called the 5' RACE reads with MiXCR, one entry per CDR3 protein. The sample lists some 1.4 million distinct CDR3 sequences, 35% to 45% occurring once. This clonotype has only a few counts. Its specificity is not known. The genes are TRBV12-3 or TRBV12-4 and TRBJ1-2; D ambiguous. Sample: blood. This receptor was identified in a woman aged 18-30 years in good health. The CDR3 DNA follows: TGTGCCAGCAGTTCTGACACGCAAATCGGCGGCTACACCTTC. It translates to CASSSDTQIGGYTF.